A selection of T cell receptor beta chains follows, all from one sample in a study of CD8+ T cells in alopecia areata. TCRdb's table, derived via immunoSEQ multiplex PCR, lists solely in-frame clones and lacks some. The sample comprises just over 150,000 clones, less than 70% of which are singletons, and 0.91% rests with the top ten. The specimen was CD4+ T cells sorted from blood, collected at week 4, from a patient treated with tofacitinib. The receptors here all came from a human donor with alopecia areata. The CDR3 runs from the conserved cysteine through the conserved F or W. A D gene is named only where the DNA matches it firmly. A row's size may be missing; if present it is once, few, many or a size class.

NA,TRBV29-1,TRBJ2-3,NA,TGCAGCGTTGCCAGGGTCCTAAGCACAGATACGCAGTATTTT,CSVARVLSTDTQYF
NA,TRBV30,TRBJ1-2,TRBD1,TGTGCCTGGAGTGCCGACAGGGAGGTCGGCTACACCTTC,CAWSADREVGYTF
few,TRBV6-5,TRBJ2-1,TRBD2,TGTGCCAGCAGCCCAGGGACTACTGAGCAGTTCTTC,CASSPGTTEQFF
NA,TRBV10-3,TRBJ1-4,NA,TGTGCCATCAGTGAGGGGCGTAATGAAAAACTGTTTTTT,CAISEGRNEKLFF
NA,TRBV29-1,TRBJ1-1,NA,TGCAGCGTTGTTCGAGGTATTCGGTTCGGGACAGAAGCTTTCTTT,CSVVRGIRFGTEAFF
NA,TRBV29-1,TRBJ1-4,NA,TGCAGCGTTGGACGGAATGAAAAACTGTTTTTT,CSVGRNEKLFF
NA,TRBV6-6,TRBJ1-1,NA,TGTGCCAGCACAGGGAGTGGAGCTTTCTTT,CASTGSGAFF
NA,TRBV29-1,TRBJ1-2,NA,TGCAGCGTTACTCTGACAGCCGCGGGGGGCTACACCTTC,CSVTLTAAGGYTF
NA,TRBV27,TRBJ2-5,TRBD1,TGTGCCAGCAGTCCGAGGGGACAGCCCTCGGAGACCCAGTACTTC,CASSPRGQPSETQYF
NA,TRBV15,TRBJ1-6,NA,TGTGCCACCAGCAGAGATTTAGGGGACCATTCACCCCTCCACTTT,CATSRDLGDHSPLHF
few,TRBV5-1,TRBJ2-5,TRBD1,TGCGCCAGCAGCGACCAACCCGGGACAGGGGATGGAGAGACCCAGTACTTC,CASSDQPGTGDGETQYF
NA,TRBV11-2,TRBJ2-5,TRBD1,TGTGCCAGCAGCTTCCACCCGCAGGGGGCTTATGAGACCCAGTACTTC,CASSFHPQGAYETQYF
NA,TRBV7-2,TRBJ1-1,TRBD1,TGTGCCAGCAGCCTAGAGGGGACAGGGAGGACTGAAGCTTTCTTT,CASSLEGTGRTEAFF
once,TRBV6-6,TRBJ2-4,TRBD1,TGTGCCAGCAGTCCAGGGGGCATGTACATTCAGTACTTC,CASSPGGMYIQYF
once,TRBV29-1,TRBJ2-5,NA,TGCAGCGTTGAAGGGGGAGGCTTCCAAGAGACCCAGTACTTC,CSVEGGGFQETQYF
NA,TRBV30,TRBJ2-7,NA,TGTGCCTGGAGTCCCGGGTTTTCCTACGAGCAGTACTTC,CAWSPGFSYEQYF
NA,TRBV6-5,TRBJ1-1,NA,TGTGCCAGCAGTTCGAAAGCAGCCGGAAAAGCTTTCTTT,CASSSKAAGKAFF
NA,TRBV29-1,TRBJ2-5,TRBD2,TGCAGCGTCGGGACTAGCGGGGGCCAGGGCCCAGAGACCCAGTACTTC,CSVGTSGGQGPETQYF
NA,TRBV18,TRBJ1-6,NA,TGTGCCAGCTCACCCACGGCCGTGGGAGCGGGGAATTCACCCCTCCACTTT,CASSPTAVGAGNSPLHF
NA,TRBV29-1,TRBJ2-5,NA,TGCAGCGTTGACAGGCTCCAAGAGACCCAGTACTTC,CSVDRLQETQYF
NA,TRBV30,TRBJ1-3,NA,TGTGCCTGGAGTGGAGGGCCACTCTCTGGAAACACCATATATTTT,CAWSGGPLSGNTIYF
NA,TRBV18,TRBJ2-5,NA,TGTGCCAGCTCACCGTCACTTCAAGAGACCCAGTACTTC,CASSPSLQETQYF